This T cell receptor beta chain was identified during a study of blood T cell repertoires in COVID-19. About the research overall: Acute and convalescent COVID-19 specimens originated in the United States, Italy and Spain. Sources were T cells, B-cell-depleted T cells, or PBMCs; the material itself was cDNA or gDNA.

In the authors' methods: Amplification with reference gene primers provided the estimates of nucleated cell counts. Using immunoSEQ multiplex PCR, the repertoire was profiled, and TCRdb retains in-frame clones only, with some absent. The V and J calls and clone size come from that table; D and trimming were worked out from the DNA. The sample lists about 140,000 clones; around 79% were seen once. The CDR3 has 16 amino acids. Germline CDR1 and CDR2: SGHNT and YENEEA. J was trimmed by 6 bases and V by 1 base; bases with no gene match: 8. The gene calls are TRBV11-3 and TRBJ2-2; 7 positions agree with TRBD2. Sequencing was carried out using peripheral blood. The receptor comes from a man in his 60s with acute or convalescent COVID-19. CDR3 DNA: TGTGCCAGCAGCTTAGCTGCGGCGGGAGTGGCCGGGGAGCTGTTTTTT. Protein sequence: CASSLAAAGVAGELFF.